This TCR beta chain comes out of a study of T cell responses to AZD1222 COVID-19 vaccine. Comments on this clone: Antigen: not known.

Some clones are missing from TCRdb's copy, which holds only in-frame ones; the method was immunoSEQ multiplex PCR. The profile shows tens of thousands of clones, about nine tenths of them singletons. Study-wide results and caveats: A rise in Spike-specific TCR breadth and depth followed two AZD1222 doses.

The origin of this receptor is an adult in good health. This material consisted of peripheral blood, taken on day 0 of AZD1222 vaccination.

CDR3 residues: CASSAGATVINTEAFF. The CDR3 coding sequence is TGTGCCAGCAGCGCAGGGGCTACGGTCATAAACACTGAAGCTTTCTTT. V is TRBV3-1 (or the pseudogene TRBV3-2) and J is TRBJ1-1; maybe TRBD1 (6 bases). CDR1 and CDR2 from the germline V gene are LGHDT and YNNKEL (reference sequence). The CDR3 totals 16 residues. V gave up 5 bases and J gave up 2 bases, with 18 bases separating them.